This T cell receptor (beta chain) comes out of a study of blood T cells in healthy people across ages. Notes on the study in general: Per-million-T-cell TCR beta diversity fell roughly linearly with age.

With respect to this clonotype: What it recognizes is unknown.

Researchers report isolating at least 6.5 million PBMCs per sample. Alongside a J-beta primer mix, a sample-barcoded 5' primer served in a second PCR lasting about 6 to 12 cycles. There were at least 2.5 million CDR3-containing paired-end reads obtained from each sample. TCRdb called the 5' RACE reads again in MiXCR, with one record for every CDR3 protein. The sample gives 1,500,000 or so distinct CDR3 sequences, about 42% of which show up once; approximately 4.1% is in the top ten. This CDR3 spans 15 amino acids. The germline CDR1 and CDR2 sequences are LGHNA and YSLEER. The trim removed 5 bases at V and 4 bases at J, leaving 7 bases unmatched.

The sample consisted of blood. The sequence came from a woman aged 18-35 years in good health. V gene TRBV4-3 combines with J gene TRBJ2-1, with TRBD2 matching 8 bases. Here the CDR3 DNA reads TGCGCCAGCAGCAAAATAAGCGGGGGATACAATGAGCAGTTCTTC. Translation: CASSKISGGYNEQFF.